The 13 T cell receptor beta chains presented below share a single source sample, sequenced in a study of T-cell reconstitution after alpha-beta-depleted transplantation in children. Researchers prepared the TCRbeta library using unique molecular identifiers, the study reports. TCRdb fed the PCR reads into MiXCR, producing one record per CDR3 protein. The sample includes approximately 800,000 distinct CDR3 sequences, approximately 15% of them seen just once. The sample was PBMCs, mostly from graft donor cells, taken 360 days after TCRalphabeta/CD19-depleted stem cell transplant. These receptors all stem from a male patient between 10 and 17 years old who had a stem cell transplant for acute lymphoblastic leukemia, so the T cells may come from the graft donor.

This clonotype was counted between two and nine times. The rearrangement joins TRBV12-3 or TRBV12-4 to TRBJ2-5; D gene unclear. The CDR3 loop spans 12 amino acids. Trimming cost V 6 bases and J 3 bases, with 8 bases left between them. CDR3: CASSFLEETQYF. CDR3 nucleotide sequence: TGTGCCAGCAGCTTCCTGGAAGAGACCCAGTACTTC.

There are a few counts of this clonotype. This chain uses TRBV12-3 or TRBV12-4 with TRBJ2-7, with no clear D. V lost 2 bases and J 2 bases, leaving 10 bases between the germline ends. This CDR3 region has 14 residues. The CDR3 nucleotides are TGTGCCAGCAGTTTACTGCGGCCTACCTACGAGCAGTACTTC. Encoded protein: CASSLLRPTYEQYF.

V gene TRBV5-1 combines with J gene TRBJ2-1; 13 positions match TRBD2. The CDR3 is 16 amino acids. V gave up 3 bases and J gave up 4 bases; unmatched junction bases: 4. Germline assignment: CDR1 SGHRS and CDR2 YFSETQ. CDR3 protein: CASSWTSGSRYNEQFF. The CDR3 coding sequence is TGCGCCAGCAGCTGGACTAGCGGGAGTCGGTACAATGAGCAGTTCTTC.

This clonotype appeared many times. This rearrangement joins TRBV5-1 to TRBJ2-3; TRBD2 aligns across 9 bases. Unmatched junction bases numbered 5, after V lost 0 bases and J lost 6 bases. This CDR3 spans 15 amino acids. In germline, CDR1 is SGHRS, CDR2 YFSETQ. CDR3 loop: CASSLEPSGEDTQYF. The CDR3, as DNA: TGCGCCAGCAGCTTGGAGCCTAGCGGGGAGGATACGCAGTATTTT. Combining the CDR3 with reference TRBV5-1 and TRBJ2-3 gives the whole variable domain KAGVTQTPRYLIKTRGQQVTLSCSPISGHRSVSWYQQTPGQGLQFLFEYFSETQRNKGNFPGRFSGRQFSNSRSEMNVSTLELGDSALYLCASSLEPSGEDTQYFGPGTRLTVL.

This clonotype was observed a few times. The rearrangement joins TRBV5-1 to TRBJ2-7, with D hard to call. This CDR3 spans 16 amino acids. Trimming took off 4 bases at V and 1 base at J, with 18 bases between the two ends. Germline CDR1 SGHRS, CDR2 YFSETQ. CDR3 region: CASSVARNPVSYEQYF. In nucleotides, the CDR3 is TGCGCCAGCAGCGTAGCCCGGAATCCGGTGTCCTACGAGCAGTACTTC.

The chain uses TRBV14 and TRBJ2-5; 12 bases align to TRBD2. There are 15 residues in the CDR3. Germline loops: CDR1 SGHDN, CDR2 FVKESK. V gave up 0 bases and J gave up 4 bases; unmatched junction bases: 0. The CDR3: CASSQELAGGETQYF. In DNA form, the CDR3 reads TGTGCCAGCAGCCAAGAACTAGCGGGAGGAGAGACCCAGTACTTC. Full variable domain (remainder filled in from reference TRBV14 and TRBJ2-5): EAGVTQFPSHSVIEKGQTVTLRCDPISGHDNLYWYRRVMGKEIKFLLHFVKESKQDESGMPNNRFLAERTGGTYSTLKVQPAELEDSGVYFCASSQELAGGETQYFGPGTRLLVL.

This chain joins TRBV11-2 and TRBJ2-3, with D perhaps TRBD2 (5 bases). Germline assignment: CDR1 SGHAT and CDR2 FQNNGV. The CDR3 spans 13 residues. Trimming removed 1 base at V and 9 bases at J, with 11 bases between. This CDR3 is CASSLGGSWTQYF. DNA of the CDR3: TGTGCCAGCAGCTTAGGTGGGAGTTGGACGCAGTATTTT.

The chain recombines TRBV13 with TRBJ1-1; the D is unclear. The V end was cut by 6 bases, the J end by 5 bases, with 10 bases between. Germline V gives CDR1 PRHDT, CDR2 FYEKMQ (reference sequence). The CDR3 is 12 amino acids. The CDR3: CASSLSMTEAFF. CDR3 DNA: TGTGCCAGCAGTCTCAGTATGACTGAAGCTTTCTTT.

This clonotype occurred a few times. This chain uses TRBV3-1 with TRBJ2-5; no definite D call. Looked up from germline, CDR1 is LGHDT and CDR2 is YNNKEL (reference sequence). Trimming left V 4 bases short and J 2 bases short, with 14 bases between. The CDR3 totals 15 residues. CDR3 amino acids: CASSLWLDGQETQYF. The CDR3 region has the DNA TGTGCCAGCAGCCTTTGGCTGGACGGACAAGAGACCCAGTACTTC.

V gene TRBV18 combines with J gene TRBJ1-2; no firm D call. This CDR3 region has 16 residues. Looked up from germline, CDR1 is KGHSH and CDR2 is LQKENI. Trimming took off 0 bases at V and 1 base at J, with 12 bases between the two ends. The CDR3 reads CASSPPKGRNNYGYTF. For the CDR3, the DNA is TGTGCCAGCTCACCACCGAAAGGCAGGAATAACTATGGCTACACCTTC.

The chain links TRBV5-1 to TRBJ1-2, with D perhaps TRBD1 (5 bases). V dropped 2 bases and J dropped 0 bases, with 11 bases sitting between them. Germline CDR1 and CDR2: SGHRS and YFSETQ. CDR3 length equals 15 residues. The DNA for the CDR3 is TGCGCCAGCAGCTTCGGGGGGACTTCTAACTATGGCTACACCTTC. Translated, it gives CASSFGGTSNYGYTF.

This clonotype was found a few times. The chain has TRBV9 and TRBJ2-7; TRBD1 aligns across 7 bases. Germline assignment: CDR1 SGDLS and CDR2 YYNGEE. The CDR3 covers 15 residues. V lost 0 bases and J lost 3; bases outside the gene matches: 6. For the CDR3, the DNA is TGTGCCAGCAGCGTAGGGGGGACAGAAGACTACGAGCAGTACTTC. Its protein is CASSVGGTEDYEQYF.

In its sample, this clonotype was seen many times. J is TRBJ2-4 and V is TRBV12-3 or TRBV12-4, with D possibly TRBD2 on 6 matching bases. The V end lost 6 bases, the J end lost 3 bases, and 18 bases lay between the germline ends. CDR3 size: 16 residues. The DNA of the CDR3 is TGTGCCAGCAGCCTCCCCGGGGGATCCCGCAAAAACATTCAGTACTTC. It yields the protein CASSLPGGSRKNIQYF.